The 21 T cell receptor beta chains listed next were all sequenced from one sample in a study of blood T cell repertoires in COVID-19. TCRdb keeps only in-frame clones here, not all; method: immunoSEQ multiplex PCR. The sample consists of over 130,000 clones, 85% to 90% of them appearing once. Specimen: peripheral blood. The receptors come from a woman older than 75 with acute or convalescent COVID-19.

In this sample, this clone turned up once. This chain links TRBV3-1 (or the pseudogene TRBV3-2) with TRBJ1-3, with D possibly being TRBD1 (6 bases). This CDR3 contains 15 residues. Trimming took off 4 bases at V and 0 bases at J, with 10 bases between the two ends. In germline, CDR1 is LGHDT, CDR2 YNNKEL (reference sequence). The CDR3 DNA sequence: TGTGCCAGCAGCCTCAACAGGGACTCTGGAAACACCATATATTTT. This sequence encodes CASSLNRDSGNTIYF.

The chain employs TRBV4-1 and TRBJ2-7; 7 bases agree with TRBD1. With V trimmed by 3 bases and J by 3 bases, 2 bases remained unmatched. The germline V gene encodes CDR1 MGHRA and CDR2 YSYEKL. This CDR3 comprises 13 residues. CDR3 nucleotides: TGCGCCAGCAGCCAGACAGGGCTCTACGAGCAGTACTTC. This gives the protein CASSQTGLYEQYF.

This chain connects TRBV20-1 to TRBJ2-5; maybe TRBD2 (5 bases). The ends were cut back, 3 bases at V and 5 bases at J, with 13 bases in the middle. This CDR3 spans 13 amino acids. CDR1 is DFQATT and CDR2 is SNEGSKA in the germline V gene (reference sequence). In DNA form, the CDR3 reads TGCAGTGCTAGTTTAGGTGGCGGGGAGACCCAGTACTTC. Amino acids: CSASLGGGETQYF.

This CDR3 reads CASSEDTNTEAFF. The CDR3 DNA sequence: TGCGCCAGCAGCGAGGACACCAACACTGAAGCTTTCTTT. This rearrangement joins TRBV5-1 to TRBJ1-1, with D perhaps TRBD1 (5 bases). The CDR3 has 13 residues. Trimming removed 4 bases at V and 2 bases at J, with 9 bases between. The germline gives CDR1 SGHRS, CDR2 YFSETQ.

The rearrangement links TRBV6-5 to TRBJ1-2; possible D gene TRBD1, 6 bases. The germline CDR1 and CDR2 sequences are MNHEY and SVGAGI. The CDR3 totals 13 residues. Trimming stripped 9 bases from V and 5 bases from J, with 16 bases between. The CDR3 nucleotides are TGTGCCAGTCATGCGGACAGTCATTATGGCTACACCTTC. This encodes CASHADSHYGYTF.

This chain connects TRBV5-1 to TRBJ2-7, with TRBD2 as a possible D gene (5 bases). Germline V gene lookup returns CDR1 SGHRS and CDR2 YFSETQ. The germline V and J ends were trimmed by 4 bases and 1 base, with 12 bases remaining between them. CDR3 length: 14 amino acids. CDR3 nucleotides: TGCGCCAGCAGCCCGCTCCGGGGATCCTACGAGCAGTACTTC. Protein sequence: CASSPLRGSYEQYF. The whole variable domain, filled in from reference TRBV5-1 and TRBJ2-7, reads KAGVTQTPRYLIKTRGQQVTLSCSPISGHRSVSWYQQTPGQGLQFLFEYFSETQRNKGNFPGRFSGRQFSNSRSEMNVSTLELGDSALYLCASSPLRGSYEQYFGPGTRLTVT.

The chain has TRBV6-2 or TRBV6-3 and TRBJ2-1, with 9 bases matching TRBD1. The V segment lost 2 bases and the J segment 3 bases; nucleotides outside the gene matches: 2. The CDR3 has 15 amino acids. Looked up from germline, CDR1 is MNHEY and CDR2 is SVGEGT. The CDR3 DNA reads TGTGCCAGCAGTTACGGGACAGGGCTCTACAATGAGCAGTTCTTC. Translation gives CASSYGTGLYNEQFF.

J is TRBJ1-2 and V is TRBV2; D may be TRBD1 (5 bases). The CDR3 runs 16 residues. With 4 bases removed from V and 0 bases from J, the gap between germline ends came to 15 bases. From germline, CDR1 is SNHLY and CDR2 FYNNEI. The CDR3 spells CASSVPLGGPNYGYTF. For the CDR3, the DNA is TGTGCCAGCAGTGTCCCGTTGGGGGGTCCTAACTATGGCTACACCTTC.

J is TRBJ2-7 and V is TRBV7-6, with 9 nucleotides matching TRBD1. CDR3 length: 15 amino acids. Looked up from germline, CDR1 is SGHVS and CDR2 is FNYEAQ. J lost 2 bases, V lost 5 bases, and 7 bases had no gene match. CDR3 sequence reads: CASSLGTGITYEQYF. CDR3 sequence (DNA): TGTGCCAGCAGCCTCGGGACAGGGATTACCTACGAGCAGTACTTC. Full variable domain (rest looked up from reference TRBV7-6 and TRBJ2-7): GAGVSQSPRYKVTKRGQDVALRCDPISGHVSLYWYRQALGQGPEFLTYFNYEAQQDKSGLPNDRFSAERPEGSISTLTIQRTEQRDSAMYRCASSLGTGITYEQYFGPGTRLTVT.

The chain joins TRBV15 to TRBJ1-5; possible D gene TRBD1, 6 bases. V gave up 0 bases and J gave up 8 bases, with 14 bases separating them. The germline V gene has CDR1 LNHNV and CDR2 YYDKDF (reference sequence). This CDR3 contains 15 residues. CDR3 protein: CATSRDRRGDKPQHF. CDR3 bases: TGTGCCACCAGCAGAGACCGCAGGGGTGATAAGCCCCAGCATTTT.

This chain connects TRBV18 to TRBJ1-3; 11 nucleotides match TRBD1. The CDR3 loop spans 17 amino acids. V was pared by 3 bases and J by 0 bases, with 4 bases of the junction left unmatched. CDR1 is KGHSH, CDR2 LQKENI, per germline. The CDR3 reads CASSPRTGGDSGNTIYF. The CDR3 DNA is TGTGCCAGCTCACCCCGGACAGGGGGCGACTCTGGAAACACCATATATTTT.

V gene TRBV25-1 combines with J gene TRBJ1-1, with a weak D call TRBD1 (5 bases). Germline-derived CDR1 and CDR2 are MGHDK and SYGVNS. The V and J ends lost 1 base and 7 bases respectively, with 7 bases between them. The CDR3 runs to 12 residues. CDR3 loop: CASSEWGFEAFF. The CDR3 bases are TGTGCCAGCAGTGAATGGGGCTTTGAAGCTTTCTTT.

In DNA form, the CDR3 reads TGCGCCAGCAGCCAAGAGGCTGCGACAGGGAGGGAAAAACTGTTTTTT. Amino acid sequence: CASSQEAATGREKLFF. The J gene is TRBJ1-4, the V gene TRBV4-1; the match to TRBD1 covers 7 bases. V was pared by 0 bases and J by 8 bases, with 9 bases of the junction left unmatched. The CDR3 length is 16 residues. Germline CDR1 reads MGHRA; CDR2 reads YSYEKL.

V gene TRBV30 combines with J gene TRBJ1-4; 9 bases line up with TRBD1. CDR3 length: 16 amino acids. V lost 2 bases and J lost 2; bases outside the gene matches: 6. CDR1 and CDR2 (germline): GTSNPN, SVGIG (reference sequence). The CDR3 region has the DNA TGTGCCTGGAGTCTTTTCGGGACAGGGACTAATGAAAAACTGTTTTTT. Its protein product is CAWSLFGTGTNEKLFF.

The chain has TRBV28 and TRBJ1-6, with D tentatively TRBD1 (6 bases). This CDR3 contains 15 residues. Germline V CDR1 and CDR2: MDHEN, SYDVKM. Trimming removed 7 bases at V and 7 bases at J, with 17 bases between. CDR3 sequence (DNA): TGTGCCAGCATCACAAGGGGGACAAGGAATTCACCCCTCCACTTT. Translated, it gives CASITRGTRNSPLHF.

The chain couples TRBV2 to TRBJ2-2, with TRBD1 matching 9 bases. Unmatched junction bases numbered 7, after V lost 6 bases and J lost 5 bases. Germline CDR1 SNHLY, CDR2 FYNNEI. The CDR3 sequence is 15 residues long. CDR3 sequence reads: CASRARQGGTGELFF. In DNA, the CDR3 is TGTGCCAGCAGGGCACGACAGGGGGGTACCGGGGAGCTGTTTTTT.

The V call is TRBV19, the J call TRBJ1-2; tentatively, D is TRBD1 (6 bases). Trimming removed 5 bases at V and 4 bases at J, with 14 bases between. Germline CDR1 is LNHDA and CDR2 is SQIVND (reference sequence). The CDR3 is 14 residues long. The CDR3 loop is CASSAAQGLYGYTF. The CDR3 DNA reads TGTGCCAGTAGTGCAGCCCAGGGGCTCTATGGCTACACCTTC.

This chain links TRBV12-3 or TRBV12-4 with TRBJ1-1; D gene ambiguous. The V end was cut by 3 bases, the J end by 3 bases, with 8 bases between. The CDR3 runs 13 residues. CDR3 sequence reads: CASSFSLDTEAFF. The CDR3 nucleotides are TGTGCCAGCAGTTTTTCCCTAGACACTGAAGCTTTCTTT.

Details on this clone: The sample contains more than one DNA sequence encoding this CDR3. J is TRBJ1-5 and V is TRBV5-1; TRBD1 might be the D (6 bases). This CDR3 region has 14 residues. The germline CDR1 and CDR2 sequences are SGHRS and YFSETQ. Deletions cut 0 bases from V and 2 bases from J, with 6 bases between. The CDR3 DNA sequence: TGCGCCAGCAGCTTGGAGGGGGGCAATCAGCCCCAGCATTTT. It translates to CASSLEGGNQPQHF.

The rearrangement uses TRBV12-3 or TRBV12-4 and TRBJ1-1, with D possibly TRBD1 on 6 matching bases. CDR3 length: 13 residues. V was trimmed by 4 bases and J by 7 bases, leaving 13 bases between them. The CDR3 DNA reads TGTGCCAGCAGTTGGACCGTCAGGGGTGAAGCTTTCTTT. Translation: CASSWTVRGEAFF.

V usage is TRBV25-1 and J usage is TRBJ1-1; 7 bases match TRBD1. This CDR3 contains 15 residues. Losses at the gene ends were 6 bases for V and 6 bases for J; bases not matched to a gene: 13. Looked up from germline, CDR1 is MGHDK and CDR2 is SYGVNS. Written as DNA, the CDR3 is TGTGCCAGCAGACCTCAGGGCAGGGGGGAGCCTGAAGCTTTCTTT. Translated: CASRPQGRGEPEAFF.